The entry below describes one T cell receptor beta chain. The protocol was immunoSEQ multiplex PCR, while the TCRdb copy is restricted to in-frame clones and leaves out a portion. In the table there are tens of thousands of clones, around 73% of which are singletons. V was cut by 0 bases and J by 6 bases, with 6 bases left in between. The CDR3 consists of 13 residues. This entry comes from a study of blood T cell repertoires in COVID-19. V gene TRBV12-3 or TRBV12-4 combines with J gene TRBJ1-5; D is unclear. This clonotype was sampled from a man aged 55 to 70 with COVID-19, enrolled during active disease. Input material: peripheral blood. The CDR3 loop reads CASSLATGQPQHF. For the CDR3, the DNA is TGTGCCAGCAGTTTAGCTACGGGTCAGCCCCAGCATTTT.